The 3 T cell receptor beta chains below all came from one sample that was sequenced in a study of cytomegalovirus exposure and HLA in healthy donors. The PCR ran on 60 Vbeta and 13 Jbeta primers. The protocol was immunoSEQ multiplex PCR, while the TCRdb copy is restricted to in-frame clones and leaves out a portion. Among over 150,000 clones listed, about three quarters were seen once. The sequenced sample was PBMCs. All receptors come from a woman aged 25 to 39 in good health and CMV-seropositive.

The chain joins TRBV2 to TRBJ2-1; TRBD2 matches at 12 bases. After removal of 5 bases from V and 0 bases from J, the junction contained 8 bases not matched to a gene. CDR1 SNHLY and CDR2 FYNNEI come from the germline V gene. The CDR3 is 18 amino acids. This CDR3 reads CASSPGTSGLSSYNEQFF. CDR3 DNA: TGTGCCAGCAGTCCAGGGACTAGCGGGTTGAGCTCCTACAATGAGCAGTTCTTC. Using reference TRBV2 and TRBJ2-1 for the parts outside the CDR3, the full variable domain is EPEVTQTPSHQVTQMGQEVILRCVPISNHLYFYWYRQILGQKVEFLVSFYNNEISEKSEIFDDQFSVERPDGSNFTLKIRSTKLEDSAMYFCASSPGTSGLSSYNEQFFGPGTRLTVL.

The CDR3 is CASSLWGGQGDTEAFF. The CDR3 region has the DNA TGTGCCAGCAGCTTATGGGGGGGACAGGGGGACACTGAAGCTTTCTTT. The chain employs TRBV7-2 and TRBJ1-1, with 11 bases lining up with TRBD1. V lost 2 bases, J lost 3 bases, and 5 bases stayed unmatched. The CDR3 contains 16 residues. CDR1 and CDR2 from the germline V gene are SGHTA and FQGNSA.

CDR3 sequence (DNA): TGTGCCAGCAGTGAAGAGCAGGTGGAGTTCTTC. This gives the protein CASSEEQVEFF. The rearrangement joins TRBV2 to TRBJ2-1; D gene uncertain. CDR3 length: 11 residues. With 1 base removed from V and 14 bases from J, the gap between germline ends came to 9 bases. The germline V gene has CDR1 SNHLY and CDR2 FYNNEI.